The TCR beta chain under discussion was sequenced for a study of CD8 T cells in Susac syndrome. Random hexamers were used to reverse transcribe the RNA input (roughly 0.5 to 1 ug). From the immunoSEQ multiplex PCR reads, TCRdb called clonotypes with MiXCR, one entry per CDR3 protein. The data hold some 140,000 distinct CDR3 sequences, with around 95% observed a single time. V lost 6 bases and J lost 6, with 18 bases in between. Per the germline V gene, CDR1 is MNHEY and CDR2 is SVGAGI. The CDR3 totals 14 residues. The J gene is TRBJ2-7, the V gene TRBV6-5, with TRBD1 as a possible D gene (6 bases). Sequenced input: CD8+ T cells from PBMCs. This clonotype was sampled from a human donor with Susac syndrome. The CDR3 region has the DNA TGTGCCAGCAGAACTAGACAGGTACCCTTCGAGCAGTACTTC. This codes for CASRTRQVPFEQYF.